The clone carrying this T cell receptor beta chain was detected ten times or more. Antigen specificity is unknown. The V end was cut by 7 bases, the J end by 6 bases, with 17 bases between. The germline gives CDR1 SGHKS, CDR2 YYEKEE (reference sequence). The CDR3 covers 14 residues. This sample is part of a study of T-cell reconstitution after alpha-beta-depleted transplantation in children. Whole-study results and caveats: It was newly produced T cells that mostly accounted for T-cell counts and diversity one year after transplant. At day 60, the high TCRbeta diversity found in some patients originated from recipient T cells and thymic progenitors that had survived. Reportedly, roughly two months post-transplant, alpha-beta T cells arose from several hundred expanded graft clones.

Unique molecular identifiers were incorporated during preparation of the TCRbeta library. MiXCR, applied by TCRdb to the PCR reads, yields one record per CDR3 protein. The sample carries some 190,000 distinct CDR3 sequences, around 10% recorded once. This clonotype was obtained from a boy aged 2 to 10 with acute myeloid leukemia, due to receive a stem cell transplant. Source: PBMCs, taken before TCRalphabeta/CD19-depleted stem cell transplant. The chain carries TRBV5-5 and TRBJ1-5, with no clear D. This CDR3 is CASGPSPGFQPQHF. CDR3 nucleotides: TGTGCCAGCGGCCCCAGTCCAGGATTTCAGCCCCAGCATTTT.